Listed below are T cell receptor beta chains from one sample, sequenced in a study of PD-1 blockade in mismatch repair-deficient tumors. Libraries were prepared by immunoSEQ multiplex PCR; TCRdb keeps only in-frame clonotypes and omits some of them. The sample lists 80,000 to 130,000 clones, 82% occurring once. This material consisted of peripheral blood, taken roughly 35 weeks after starting pembrolizumab. These TCRs come from an adult with mismatch repair-deficient cancer. CDR3s include the opening cysteine and the closing phenylalanine or tryptophan. The D gene is left open where the match is weak. Only part of the rows carry a size: once, few, many, or a class if the clone is expanded.

v_gene	d_gene	abundance	j_gene	len	CDR3nt	CDR3aa
TRBV19	.	few	TRBJ2-1	15	TGTGCCAGTAGTCAGGGACCCTACCCCTACAATGAGCAGTTCTTC	CASSQGPYPYNEQFF
TRBV2	.	.	TRBJ2-5	10	TGTGCCAGCAGTGAAGAGACCCAGTACTTC	CASSEETQYF
TRBV2	TRBD1	.	TRBJ2-7	13	TGTGCCAGCAGCCGGGACAGGAGCTACGAGCAGTACTTC	CASSRDRSYEQYF
TRBV7-2	TRBD1	.	TRBJ2-3	14	TGTGCCAGCAGCGGGGACAGGGCCACGGATACGCAGTATTTT	CASSGDRATDTQYF
TRBV19	TRBD1	.	TRBJ1-1	15	TGTGCCAGTACCCTACAGGGACAGGGGAACACTGAAGCTTTCTTT	CASTLQGQGNTEAFF
TRBV9	.	.	TRBJ2-5	16	TGTGCCAGCAGCGTAGAGTGGGCTGCGGGTGGAGAGACCCAGTACTTC	CASSVEWAAGGETQYF
TRBV12-5	.	.	TRBJ2-7	12	TGTGCTAGTGGTTTGGCCAGGGGCGAGCAGTACTTC	CASGLARGEQYF
TRBV7-2	.	.	TRBJ2-3	15	TGTGCCAGCAGCTTAGACGGCGGCAACACAGATACGCAGTATTTT	CASSLDGGNTDTQYF
TRBV27	.	.	TRBJ1-2	15	TGTGCCAGCAGTTTAAAACCCGGGGGAAACTATGGCTACACCTTC	CASSLKPGGNYGYTF
TRBV27	.	.	TRBJ1-3	16	TGTGCCAGCAGTTTATCCCCCCGGGTGGCTGGAAACACCATATATTTT	CASSLSPRVAGNTIYF
TRBV15	.	.	TRBJ1-5	18	TGTGCCACCAGCAGAGGTTATCAGGGGCCCTTTAGCAATCAGCCCCAGCATTTT	CATSRGYQGPFSNQPQHF
TRBV7-9	TRBD1	.	TRBJ1-2	14	TGTGCCAGCAGCATGGGACAGGGGCGAGGAGGCTACACCTTC	CASSMGQGRGGYTF
TRBV4-2	TRBD2	once	TRBJ2-3	16	TGTGCCAGCAGCCCAGCTACGGCGGGAGCGACAGATACGCAGTATTTT	CASSPATAGATDTQYF
TRBV7-9	TRBD1	.	TRBJ2-1	14	TGTGCCAGCAGCGGCGAGACAGGGCGCAATGAGCAGTTCTTC	CASSGETGRNEQFF
TRBV30	.	.	TRBJ2-1	14	TGTGCCTGGAGTCCATGGACTAAAACAAATGAGCAGTTCTTC	CAWSPWTKTNEQFF
TRBV7-8	TRBD2	.	TRBJ2-5	16	TGTGCCAGCAGCCCCATGGCGGGAGGGCCTGGAGAGACCCAGTACTTC	CASSPMAGGPGETQYF
TRBV7-2	.	.	TRBJ2-2	13	TGTGCCAGCAGCACAAGGGGGAACGGGGAGCTGTTTTTT	CASSTRGNGELFF
TRBV7-9	TRBD1	.	TRBJ1-5	17	TGTGCCAGCAGCCCATGGACAGGGGATGAACGGAATCAGCCCCAGCATTTT	CASSPWTGDERNQPQHF
TRBV11-2	.	.	TRBJ1-1	14	TGTGCCAGCAGCTTAGAAGGCGGGAACACTGAAGCTTTCTTT	CASSLEGGNTEAFF
TRBV6-5	.	.	TRBJ2-7	14	TGTGCCAGCAGTCGGACAGAGAGCTCCTACGAGCAGTACTTC	CASSRTESSYEQYF
TRBV5-1	.	.	TRBJ2-3	15	TGCGCCAGCAGCTTGATTGCGGCGAGCACAGATACGCAGTATTTT	CASSLIAASTDTQYF
TRBV19	TRBD2	.	TRBJ2-1	16	TGTGCCAGTAGTACCCCGGGACTAGCGGGCAAGAATGAGCAGTTCTTC	CASSTPGLAGKNEQFF
TRBV2	.	.	TRBJ1-5	13	TGTGCCAGCAGGGGGGACGCCAATCAGCCCCAGCATTTT	CASRGDANQPQHF
TRBV7-9	.	.	TRBJ2-7	13	TGTGCCAGCAGCCCCACGGGCACCTACGAGCAGTACTTC	CASSPTGTYEQYF
TRBV28	.	.	TRBJ2-5	13	TGTGCCAGCAGTCCTTCTGGGGAAGAGACCCAGTACTTC	CASSPSGEETQYF
TRBV7-9	.	.	TRBJ1-1	12	TGTGCCAGCAGCGAATGGGGCACTGAAGCTTTCTTT	CASSEWGTEAFF
TRBV19	.	.	TRBJ1-4	15	TGTGCCGCTGGGCGGGGGCCTGCAACTAATGAAAAACTGTTTTTT	CAAGRGPATNEKLFF
TRBV11-3	.	.	TRBJ2-2	13	TGTGCCAGCAGCGTCGGGGAGGCCGGGGAGCTGTTTTTT	CASSVGEAGELFF
TRBV27	.	.	TRBJ2-7	14	TGTGCCAGCAGTTTAGATCTGCGGGCTAGGGAGCAGTACTTC	CASSLDLRAREQYF
TRBV5-4	.	.	TRBJ1-2	18	TGTGCCAGCAGCGCCGCCCCTCGGGGGACGCCTCCGCACTATGGCTACACCTTC	CASSAAPRGTPPHYGYTF
TRBV19	.	.	TRBJ1-5	16	TGTGCCAGTAGTATTTCGACACTGGGGACCAATCAGCCCCAGCATTTT	CASSISTLGTNQPQHF
TRBV4-2	.	.	TRBJ1-1	20	TGTGCCAGCAGCCAGGTTTTCAACAAAGGGGGGGTTGGTCGGGGCACTGAAGCTTTCTTT	CASSQVFNKGGVGRGTEAFF
TRBV11-2	TRBD1	.	TRBJ1-4	15	TGTGCCAGCAGCTTAATCAGGACAGGGATCGAAAAACTGTTTTTT	CASSLIRTGIEKLFF
TRBV2	TRBD2	.	TRBJ2-1	15	TGTGCCAGCAAGACAGAGGGACTAGCGGGAAAAGAGCAGTTCTTC	CASKTEGLAGKEQFF
TRBV6-5	.	.	TRBJ2-7	12	TGTGCCAGCAGTTACGAGGGAGTCGAGCAGTACTTC	CASSYEGVEQYF
TRBV29-1	.	.	TRBJ2-3	14	TGCAGCGTTTTTCACAACAACCCCACAGATACGCAGTATTTT	CSVFHNNPTDTQYF
TRBV7-6	.	.	TRBJ1-1	15	TGTGCCAGCAGCTCAGACCAGGGGTATAACACTGAAGCTTTCTTT	CASSSDQGYNTEAFF
TRBV7-9	.	.	TRBJ2-2	15	TGTGCCAGCAGCTCAGGTACCCTGGCCACCGGGGAGCTGTTTTTT	CASSSGTLATGELFF
TRBV7-8	TRBD2	.	TRBJ2-3	15	TGTGCCAGCAGCTTAGAGCGGGGAAGCACAGATACGCAGTATTTT	CASSLERGSTDTQYF
TRBV7-2	.	.	TRBJ2-2	15	TGTGCCAGCAGCTTAGATCACACCAACACCGGGGAGCTGTTTTTT	CASSLDHTNTGELFF
TRBV5-8	.	.	TRBJ1-1	14	TGTGCCAGCAGCCCATTAATGGGTCACACTGAAGCTTTCTTT	CASSPLMGHTEAFF
TRBV7-2	TRBD1	once	TRBJ1-2	15	TGTGCCAGCAGTCCTTCCGGGACAGGGAACTATGGCTACACCTTC	CASSPSGTGNYGYTF
TRBV21-1	.	.	TRBJ2-7	14	TGTGCCAGCGGCACGAGCGGGAGCGACGACGAGCAGTACTTC	CASGTSGSDDEQYF
TRBV4-1	TRBD1	few	TRBJ1-1	13	TGCGCCAGCAGCCAACCGAGACAGGGTGAAGCTTTCTTT	CASSQPRQGEAFF
TRBV20-1	.	.	TRBJ2-7	11	TGCAGTGCCGGACTAAACTACGAGCAGTACTTC	CSAGLNYEQYF
TRBV27	.	once	TRBJ2-1	13	TGTGCCAGCAGTTTTAGCAACTACAATGAGCAGTTCTTC	CASSFSNYNEQFF
TRBV11-3	TRBD2	.	TRBJ2-7	16	TGTGCCAGCAGCTTAGACGGCACTAGCGGGATCTACGAGCAGTACTTC	CASSLDGTSGIYEQYF
TRBV6-1	.	.	TRBJ2-3	14	TGTGCCAGCAGTGAGACTAGGCGCACAGATACGCAGTATTTT	CASSETRRTDTQYF
TRBV18	TRBD1	.	TRBJ2-1	15	TGTGCCAGCTCACCCCGGGACAGGTCCTACAATGAGCAGTTCTTC	CASSPRDRSYNEQFF
TRBV7-9	.	.	TRBJ2-7	15	TGTGCCAGCAGCTCCAGGGGGACTAGTTCTTACGAGCAGTACTTC	CASSSRGTSSYEQYF
TRBV2	.	.	TRBJ1-1	15	TGTGCCAGCAGTGAATCTGGGAACCTAAACACTGAAGCTTTCTTT	CASSESGNLNTEAFF
TRBV5-5	TRBD2	.	TRBJ2-5	15	TGTGCCAGCACTCCCCGGACTAGCTCTGAAGAGACCCAGTACTTC	CASTPRTSSEETQYF
TRBV5-6	.	.	TRBJ2-1	16	TGTGCCAGCAGCTTGGGACGGTATAGTGGGTGGCATGAGCAGTTCTTC	CASSLGRYSGWHEQFF
TRBV5-1	TRBD1	.	TRBJ2-6	16	TGCGCCAGCAGCTGGACAGGGGGCGGTGGGGCCAACGTCCTGACTTTC	CASSWTGGGGANVLTF